The TCR beta chain described here comes from a study of T-cell reconstitution after alpha-beta-depleted transplantation in children. For TCRbeta, the library was prepared with unique molecular identifiers. TCRdb fed the PCR reads into MiXCR, producing one record per CDR3 protein. The sample holds about 240,000 distinct CDR3 sequences, 12% seen once. The CDR3 sequence is 16 residues long. The V gene lost 1 base and the J gene lost 1 base, with 14 bases spanning the gap. This clonotype was detected ten times or more. This TCR came from a human donor who donated a stem cell graft to a child with acute lymphoblastic leukemia. This sequence joins TRBV12-3 or TRBV12-4 and TRBJ2-7, with D uncertain. The input for sequencing was PBMCs from the stem cell graft donor, taken from the stem cell graft. CDR3 residues: CASSLGFLDFSYEQYF. The CDR3 bases are TGTGCCAGCAGTTTAGGTTTCCTAGACTTTTCCTACGAGCAGTACTTC.